These T cell receptor beta chains were read from a single sample in a study of CD8+CD57+ T cells in acquired aplastic anemia. TCRdb reprocessed the reads via MiXCR and lists one record per CDR3 protein. The data contain more than 150,000 distinct CDR3 sequences, 40% to 55% of them seen just once; the ten biggest clones take up about 9.7%. Sequencing was performed on sorted CD4+, CD8+, or CD8+CD57+ T cells (not recorded which) from PBMCs. These TCRs come from a human donor with aplastic anemia. Each CDR3 is given with its conserved first and last residue. D genes are given only for firm matches. Clone size is given for some rows only: seen once, a few or many times, or a class if the clone is expanded.

D: TRBD1
J: TRBJ1-5
length: 15
size: many
V: TRBV12-3/TRBV12-4
CDR3: CASRPTGDGNQPQHF
DNA: TGTGCCAGCAGACCAACAGGGGACGGCAATCAGCCCCAGCATTTT

D: TRBD1
J: TRBJ2-7
length: 14
size: -
V: TRBV7-2
CDR3: CASSLGGDRGEQYF
DNA: TGTGCCAGCAGCTTAGGGGGGGACAGGGGCGAGCAGTACTTC

D: -
J: TRBJ1-2
length: 12
size: -
V: TRBV24-1
CDR3: CATSDPTSGYTF
DNA: TGTGCCACCAGTGATCCGACAAGCGGCTACACCTTC

D: -
J: TRBJ1-5
length: 16
size: -
V: TRBV7-3
CDR3: CASSLIYPPNNQPQHF
DNA: TGTGCCAGCAGCTTAATTTACCCGCCCAACAATCAGCCCCAGCATTTT

D: TRBD1
J: TRBJ1-2
length: 14
size: -
V: TRBV2
CDR3: CASSRTGGYYGYTF
DNA: TGTGCCAGCAGTAGGACAGGGGGCTACTATGGCTACACCTTC

D: TRBD1
J: TRBJ2-7
length: 14
size: -
V: TRBV7-9
CDR3: CASSSDREPYEQYF
DNA: TGTGCCAGCAGCTCCGACAGGGAGCCTTACGAGCAGTACTTC

D: -
J: TRBJ2-1
length: 14
size: many
V: TRBV11-3
CDR3: CASTISPINNEQFF
DNA: TGTGCCAGCACCATCTCCCCGATCAACAATGAGCAGTTCTTC

D: -
J: TRBJ2-1
length: 16
size: -
V: TRBV2
CDR3: CASSEALLGQFNEQFF
DNA: TGTGCCAGCAGTGAAGCGCTTCTAGGACAGTTTAATGAGCAGTTCTTC

D: -
J: TRBJ2-7
length: 15
size: -
V: TRBV7-9
CDR3: CASSRSGGKEHEQYF
DNA: TGTGCCAGCAGCCGTAGTGGGGGCAAAGAACACGAGCAGTACTTC

D: TRBD1
J: TRBJ2-2
length: 14
size: many
V: TRBV15
CDR3: CATSGTGRSGELFF
DNA: TGTGCCACCAGCGGGACAGGGAGGTCCGGGGAGCTGTTTTTT

D: -
J: TRBJ2-1
length: 14
size: -
V: TRBV10-3
CDR3: CASPLGGGYNEQFF
DNA: TGTGCCAGCCCCCTGGGAGGGGGCTACAATGAGCAGTTCTTC

D: -
J: TRBJ2-7
length: 12
size: few
V: TRBV14
CDR3: CASSQLGYEQYF
DNA: TGTGCCAGCAGCCAATTGGGCTACGAGCAGTACTTC